The 18 T cell receptor beta chains given below trace back to one sample, sequenced in a study of beta chain features in type 1 diabetes. Expressed TCRB transcripts were sequenced, since all the RNA that had been isolated was reverse transcribed. TCRdb keeps only in-frame clones here, not all; method: immunoSEQ multiplex PCR. The data contain more than 85,000 clones, 30% to 50% of them singletons. Sequencing used stem cell memory CD4+ T cells from blood. Every receptor here comes from a woman aged 18-30 years in good health.

This clone was observed a handful of times. J is TRBJ2-5 and V is TRBV7-2; the match to TRBD2 covers 7 bases. The J call could be wrong; TRBJ2-7 is a better fit for the DNA end. The germline V gene encodes CDR1 SGHTA and CDR2 FQGNSA. The CDR3 contains 14 residues. The CDR3 DNA follows: TGTGCCAGCAGAACACAGACTAGCTCGGTCGAGCAGTACTTC. Residues: CASRTQTSSVEQYF.

The chain carries TRBV29-1 and TRBJ1-1; 7 positions agree with TRBD1. Trimming cost V 4 bases and J 0 bases; bases outside gene matches: 5. This CDR3 is built from 14 residues. The germline gives CDR1 SQVTM, CDR2 ANQGSEA. CDR3 loop: CSVAATGLNTEAFF. The DNA for the CDR3 is TGCAGCGTTGCCGCGACAGGGCTGAACACTGAAGCTTTCTTT.

The gene calls are TRBV9 and TRBJ2-1; 11 bases agree with TRBD2. CDR1 SGDLS and CDR2 YYNGEE come from the germline V gene. The CDR3 spans 15 residues. V was clipped by 4 bases and J by 4 bases; unmatched bases: 4. The CDR3 sequence: CASSITSGSYNEQFF. DNA of the CDR3: TGTGCCAGCAGCATCACTAGCGGGAGTTACAATGAGCAGTTCTTC.

This clone was seen more than once but under ten times. This chain connects TRBV21-1 to TRBJ1-5. TRBV21-1 corresponds to a pseudogene. CDR3 size: 14 residues. CDR3 coding DNA: TGTGCCAGCAGCGGAGACGTAGAGGGAGAGCCCCAGCATTTT. Its translation: CASSGDVEGEPQHF.

The chain links TRBV7-9 to TRBJ2-1; D might be TRBD2 (5 bases). This CDR3 comprises 15 residues. In germline, CDR1 is SEHNR, CDR2 FQNEAQ (reference sequence). The V and J ends lost 1 base and 8 bases respectively, with 15 bases between them. DNA for the CDR3: TGTGCCAGCAGCTTAGAGAGACTACTTCTCCATGAGCAGTTCTTC. Translation gives CASSLERLLLHEQFF. The variable domain in full, completed from reference TRBV7-9 and TRBJ2-1, reads DTGVSQNPRHKITKRGQNVTFRCDPISEHNRLYWYRQTLGQGPEFLTYFQNEAQLEKSRLLSDRFSAERPKGSFSTLEIQRTEQGDSAMYLCASSLERLLLHEQFFGPGTRLTVL.

The chain joins TRBV27 to TRBJ2-1; TRBD2 agrees at 10 bases. The germline gives CDR1 MNHEY, CDR2 SMNVEV (reference sequence). The CDR3 is 15 amino acids. V lost 2 bases, J lost 9 bases, and 7 bases stayed unmatched. The CDR3 DNA is TGTGCCAGCAGTTTAGGGCTAGCGGGAGACGGTGAGCAGTTCTTC. It yields the protein CASSLGLAGDGEQFF.

Only one count was recorded for this clone. This chain uses TRBV5-1 with TRBJ2-7; 11 nucleotides match TRBD2. V shed 4 bases and J 1 base; nucleotides not matched to a gene: 10. The CDR3 contains 17 residues. Germline-derived CDR1 and CDR2 are SGHRS and YFSETQ. The CDR3 is CASSRAVLAGGSYEQYF. CDR3 DNA sequence: TGCGCCAGCAGCCGGGCTGTCCTAGCGGGAGGATCCTACGAGCAGTACTTC.

The rearrangement uses TRBV11-2 and TRBJ2-1; D may be TRBD1 (8 bases). Trimming left V 6 bases short and J 8 bases short, with 17 bases between. The CDR3 contains 14 residues. Germline lookup yields CDR1 SGHAT and CDR2 FQNNGV. Here the CDR3 DNA reads TGTGCCAGCAGACAAAGGACAGGGAGGGATGAGCAGTTCTTC. It translates to CASRQRTGRDEQFF.

This chain links TRBV4-1 with TRBJ2-5; D is uncertain. The DNA end is more similar to TRBJ2-7, so the J call may be wrong. The CDR3 is made up of 15 amino acids. Germline V gene lookup returns CDR1 MGHRA and CDR2 YSYEKL. The CDR3 loop is CASSQDRQAPYEQYF. The DNA for the CDR3 is TGCGCCAGCAGCCAAGATCGCCAGGCCCCCTACGAGCAGTACTTC.

The chain is built from TRBV5-6 and TRBJ2-1, with a weak D call TRBD1 (5 bases). CDR3 size: 14 residues. V lost 4 bases and J lost 3, with 11 bases in between. Germline V gene data show CDR1 as SGHDT and CDR2 as YYEEEE. The CDR3 loop is CASSLRQIYNEQFF. The DNA for the CDR3 is TGTGCCAGCAGCCTCAGACAGATCTACAATGAGCAGTTCTTC.

The chain carries TRBV28 and TRBJ2-7; 8 nucleotides align to TRBD1. The CDR3 is 14 residues long. CDR1 is MDHEN and CDR2 is SYDVKM in the germline V gene. Unmatched junction bases numbered 6, after V lost 5 bases and J lost 3 bases. CDR3 DNA sequence: TGTGCCAGCAGTCTGGGACAGGCCAGCTACGAGCAGTACTTC. Translation gives CASSLGQASYEQYF.

The chain is built from TRBV5-1 and TRBJ2-6; D possibly corresponds to TRBD1 (6 bases). V was pared by 4 bases and J by 0 bases, with 20 bases between. CDR3 size: 19 residues. CDR1 and CDR2 (germline): SGHRS, YFSETQ. DNA for the CDR3: TGCGCCAGCAGCATCGCTCGACAGGCTATACTCTCTGGGGCCAACGTCCTGACTTTC. Translating gives CASSIARQAILSGANVLTF. Variable domain in full (rest from reference TRBV5-1 and TRBJ2-6): KAGVTQTPRYLIKTRGQQVTLSCSPISGHRSVSWYQQTPGQGLQFLFEYFSETQRNKGNFPGRFSGRQFSNSRSEMNVSTLELGDSALYLCASSIARQAILSGANVLTFGAGSRLTVL.

V is TRBV7-2 and J is TRBJ2-7, with 7 positions matching TRBD2. Germline assignment: CDR1 SGHTA and CDR2 FQGNSA. The trim removed 1 base at V and 3 bases at J, leaving 9 bases unmatched. The CDR3 spans 16 residues. CDR3 loop: CASSLGLGGGIYEQYF. CDR3 bases: TGTGCCAGCAGCTTAGGGTTGGGCGGGGGAATCTACGAGCAGTACTTC.

This chain joins TRBV9 and TRBJ1-4; D uncertain. This CDR3 has 14 amino acids. V shed 7 bases and J shed 0 bases, with 10 bases lying between them. Germline V CDR1 and CDR2: SGDLS, YYNGEE. The CDR3: CASFFYSTNEKLFF. The CDR3 DNA reads TGTGCCAGCTTTTTTTACTCAACTAATGAAAAACTGTTTTTT.

This clone appeared once. This chain connects TRBV19 to TRBJ1-2; TRBD1 matches at 7 bases. The junction had 6 bases not matched to a gene; V was cut back by 1 base and J by 7 bases. Germline-derived CDR1 and CDR2 are LNHDA and SQIVND (reference sequence). CDR3 length: 14 amino acids. CDR3 in amino acids: CASSIVYRGLGYTF. CDR3 nucleotides: TGTGCCAGTAGTATAGTTTACAGGGGACTTGGCTACACCTTC.

This clone was seen only a few times. The V and J genes are TRBV29-1 and TRBJ2-7, with D unresolved. This CDR3 comprises 12 residues. Germline CDR1 reads SQVTM; CDR2 reads ANQGSEA. The germline V and J ends were trimmed by 7 bases and 3 bases, with 13 bases remaining between them. CDR3 amino acids: CSARRSRYEQYF. The CDR3, as DNA: TGCAGCGCTCGACGGAGCCGCTACGAGCAGTACTTC.

The chain couples TRBV11-1 to TRBJ2-1, with D possibly being TRBD2 (6 bases). CDR3 size: 13 residues. From germline, CDR1 is SGHAT and CDR2 FQDESV (reference sequence). V was cut by 8 bases and J by 6 bases, with 14 bases left in between. The CDR3 reads CASGGLLANEQFF. The DNA of the CDR3 is TGTGCCAGCGGCGGACTACTCGCCAATGAGCAGTTCTTC.

This clone was found a few times. This chain joins TRBV7-9 and TRBJ2-3; perhaps TRBD1 as D (5 bases). The CDR3 length is 14 residues. Germline V gives CDR1 SEHNR, CDR2 FQNEAQ (reference sequence). V lost 3 bases to trimming and J lost 2 bases, with 9 bases between them. CDR3 protein: CASSLYRITDTQYF. The CDR3, as DNA: TGTGCCAGCAGCTTGTACAGGATCACAGATACGCAGTATTTT.